Each of the 24 T cell receptor beta chains below was sequenced from the same sample in a study of CD8 T cells in Susac syndrome. Random hexamers were used to reverse transcribe an amount of roughly 0.5 to 1 ug RNA. Using its own MiXCR run on the immunoSEQ multiplex PCR reads, TCRdb lists one record per CDR3 protein. In the table there are about 80,000 distinct CDR3 sequences, about 93% of which are singletons. The sequenced material came from CD8+ T cells from PBMCs. Receptors were obtained from a human donor in good health.

The chain carries TRBV7-8 and TRBJ2-7; the match to TRBD2 covers 8 bases. Germline loops: CDR1 SGHVS, CDR2 FQNEAQ. CDR3 size: 15 residues. V was pared by 3 bases and J by 4 bases, with 8 bases of the junction left unmatched. CDR3 sequence: CASSFPGGARYEQYV. The CDR3 DNA reads TGTGCCAGCAGCTTCCCGGGGGGGGCGCGTTACGAGCAGTACGTC.

The CDR3 sequence is CASSLLGGSGYTF. In DNA, the CDR3 is TGTGCCAGCAGCTTACTTGGGGGATCTGGCTACACCTTC. The rearrangement joins TRBV7-6 to TRBJ1-2; D possibly corresponds to TRBD1 (5 bases). Germline CDR1 reads SGHVS; CDR2 reads FNYEAQ. The CDR3 consists of 13 residues. The V and J ends lost 2 bases and 7 bases respectively, with 11 bases between them.

The chain joins TRBV7-6 to TRBJ2-6; the match to TRBD1 covers 8 bases. V lost 6 bases, J lost 0 bases, and 10 bases stayed unmatched. The CDR3 loop spans 18 amino acids. CDR1 is SGHVS and CDR2 is FNYEAQ in the germline V gene. Here the CDR3 DNA reads TGTGCCAGCAGTCCGCGACAGGGGCTCTACTCTGGGGCCAACGTCCTGACTTTC. Translating it yields CASSPRQGLYSGANVLTF.

The rearrangement joins TRBV7-6 to TRBJ1-5, with D maybe TRBD1 (5 bases). Germline V CDR1 and CDR2: SGHVS, FNYEAQ. Trimming removed 5 bases at V and 5 bases at J, with 16 bases between. CDR3 length equals 15 residues. The CDR3 DNA reads TGTGCCAGCAGCGAGGAGGGGCGAGCCCATCAGCCCCAGCATTTT. It yields the protein CASSEEGRAHQPQHF. Complete variable domain (other parts from reference TRBV7-6 and TRBJ1-5): GAGVSQSPRYKVTKRGQDVALRCDPISGHVSLYWYRQALGQGPEFLTYFNYEAQQDKSGLPNDRFSAERPEGSISTLTIQRTEQRDSAMYRCASSEEGRAHQPQHFGDGTRLSIL.

This chain uses TRBV9 with TRBJ2-5; D gene unclear. Germline V lookup: CDR1 SGDLS, CDR2 YYNGEE. The V end was cut by 3 bases, the J end by 4 bases, with 16 bases between. The CDR3 contains 15 residues. CDR3 bases: TGTGCCAGCAGCGCCCCGGACGGGTCAGCAGAGACCCAGTACTTC. Translation gives CASSAPDGSAETQYF.

The chain employs TRBV27 and TRBJ2-1, with D possibly matching TRBD2 (5 bases). V was trimmed by 6 bases and J by 7 bases, leaving 10 bases between them. The CDR3 contains 12 residues. The germline V gene encodes CDR1 MNHEY and CDR2 SMNVEV (reference sequence). This CDR3 reads CASSRTRNEQFF. CDR3 coding DNA: TGTGCCAGCAGCCGCACTAGAAATGAGCAGTTCTTC.

The V and J genes are TRBV19 and TRBJ1-3; D is uncertain. V was trimmed by 4 bases and J by 1 base, leaving 8 bases between them. The CDR3 has 14 residues. Per germline, CDR1 LNHDA and CDR2 SQIVND (reference sequence). The CDR3, as DNA: TGTGCCAGTAGTAATGAGAGATCTGGAAACACCATATATTTT. Translating it yields CASSNERSGNTIYF.

This chain joins TRBV14 and TRBJ1-2, with unresolved D. Germline CDR1 and CDR2: SGHDN and FVKESK. V dropped 4 bases and J dropped 4 bases, with 10 bases sitting between them. This CDR3 is 13 amino acids long. CDR3 residues: CASSLIPGYGYTF. CDR3 coding DNA: TGTGCCAGCAGCCTCATCCCTGGCTATGGCTACACCTTC. The full variable domain, completed using reference TRBV14 and TRBJ1-2, is EAGVTQFPSHSVIEKGQTVTLRCDPISGHDNLYWYRRVMGKEIKFLLHFVKESKQDESGMPNNRFLAERTGGTYSTLKVQPAELEDSGVYFCASSLIPGYGYTFGSGTRLTVV.

The gene calls are TRBV29-1 and TRBJ2-1, with 9 positions matching TRBD1. Germline V gene data show CDR1 as SQVTM and CDR2 as ANQGSEA. CDR3 length: 14 amino acids. With 3 bases clipped from V and 8 bases from J, the junction kept 8 bases outside the gene matches. The chain's CDR3 is CSVDPQGAKDEQFF. The CDR3 DNA is TGCAGCGTTGACCCACAGGGGGCCAAGGATGAGCAGTTCTTC.

This chain links TRBV15 with TRBJ2-1, with TRBD2 identical over 8 bases. The CDR3 is made up of 15 amino acids. J was trimmed by 6 bases and V by 3 bases; bases with no gene match: 7. The germline gives CDR1 LNHNV, CDR2 YYDKDF (reference sequence). Written as DNA, the CDR3 is TGTGCCACCAGCAGGTCCCGGGGGGGTACCAATGAGCAGTTCTTC. Translated, it gives CATSRSRGGTNEQFF.

This clonotype was recorded once. J is TRBJ2-5 and V is TRBV7-9; D is undetermined. This CDR3 region has 13 residues. Deletions cut 1 base from V and 3 bases from J, with 6 bases between. CDR1 SEHNR and CDR2 FQNEAQ come from the germline V gene (reference sequence). The chain's CDR3 is CASSLESEETQYF. For the CDR3, the DNA is TGTGCCAGCAGCTTAGAGTCCGAAGAGACCCAGTACTTC.

This clonotype was found once. The chain uses TRBV24-1 and TRBJ2-1, with D uncertain. Germline-derived CDR1 and CDR2 are KGHDR and SFDVKD. Between the trimmed V and J ends, which lost 8 bases and 5 bases, there was a span of 6 bases. The CDR3 sequence is 11 residues long. The CDR3 sequence is CATKWDNEQFF. DNA of the CDR3: TGTGCCACCAAATGGGACAATGAGCAGTTCTTC.

CDR3 DNA sequence: TGTGCCACCAGCCCCGGACTAGCACAAGGGGATACGCAGTATTTT. It is translated as CATSPGLAQGDTQYF. The V call is TRBV15, the J call TRBJ2-3; TRBD2 matches 8 bases. The CDR3 totals 15 residues. The V and J ends lost 5 bases and 6 bases, in that order; junction bases with no gene match: 10. CDR1 and CDR2 from the germline V gene are LNHNV and YYDKDF (reference sequence).

The V gene is TRBV9, the J gene TRBJ2-5; D not resolved. The germline V gene has CDR1 SGDLS and CDR2 YYNGEE. The CDR3 totals 14 residues. Trimming pared 4 bases from V and 3 bases from J, leaving 13 bases between. The CDR3 nucleotides are TGTGCCAGCAGCCCACGCAGGAACGAAGAGACCCAGTACTTC. Residues: CASSPRRNEETQYF.

This CDR3 is CASSVWAGAEAFF. The DNA for the CDR3 is TGTGCCAGCAGCGTTTGGGCAGGCGCTGAAGCTTTCTTT. V usage is TRBV9 and J usage is TRBJ1-1, with no clear D. CDR3 length: 13 residues. Germline CDR1 is SGDLS and CDR2 is YYNGEE. Trimming left V 2 bases short and J 6 bases short, with 11 bases between.

The chain joins TRBV2 to TRBJ2-3; TRBD2 matches at 8 bases. CDR1 is SNHLY and CDR2 is FYNNEI in the germline V gene. The CDR3 totals 16 residues. The V and J ends lost 1 base and 0 bases, in that order; junction bases with no gene match: 3. This chain's CDR3 is CASSEGPSGSTDTQYF. DNA of the CDR3: TGTGCCAGCAGTGAAGGTCCTAGCGGGAGCACAGATACGCAGTATTTT. Filled out from reference TRBV2 and TRBJ2-3, the complete variable domain reads EPEVTQTPSHQVTQMGQEVILRCVPISNHLYFYWYRQILGQKVEFLVSFYNNEISEKSEIFDDQFSVERPDGSNFTLKIRSTKLEDSAMYFCASSEGPSGSTDTQYFGPGTRLTVL.

The chain joins TRBV4-1 to TRBJ1-1; D not resolved. The CDR3 runs to 15 residues. Germline CDR1 reads MGHRA; CDR2 reads YSYEKL. V lost 4 bases and J lost 4, with 16 bases in between. The CDR3 DNA is TGCGCCAGCAGCCGAGACGATGGAGGTAGCACTGAAGCTTTCTTT. Its protein is CASSRDDGGSTEAFF.

The chain uses TRBV5-6 and TRBJ1-5, with a weak D call TRBD1 (6 bases). V was cut by 0 bases and J by 10 bases, with 11 bases left in between. This CDR3 contains 13 residues. Germline values: CDR1 SGHDT, CDR2 YYEEEE. CDR3 loop: CASSLGTVQPQHF. For the CDR3, the DNA is TGTGCCAGCAGCTTGGGGACAGTTCAACCCCAGCATTTT.

The chain couples TRBV11-2 to TRBJ1-1, with D unresolved. Germline lookup yields CDR1 SGHAT and CDR2 FQNNGV. The CDR3 totals 15 residues. Trimming shortened V by 2 bases and J by 1 base, and 11 bases separated the two germline ends. Written as DNA, the CDR3 is TGTGCCAGCAGCTTACGGTTTGAAGGGAACACTGAAGCTTTCTTT. Its protein is CASSLRFEGNTEAFF.

The rearrangement joins TRBV2 to TRBJ2-5, with D possibly being TRBD1 or TRBD2 (5 bases each). This CDR3 spans 13 amino acids. V was shortened by 9 bases and J by 4 bases, with 15 bases between the two germline ends. Germline-derived CDR1 and CDR2 are SNHLY and FYNNEI. In nucleotides, the CDR3 is TGTGCCAGAAGGCTCGACAGCGGAGAGACCCAGTACTTC. Its translation: CARRLDSGETQYF. The variable domain in full, completed from reference TRBV2 and TRBJ2-5, reads EPEVTQTPSHQVTQMGQEVILRCVPISNHLYFYWYRQILGQKVEFLVSFYNNEISEKSEIFDDQFSVERPDGSNFTLKIRSTKLEDSAMYFCARRLDSGETQYFGPGTRLLVL.

In nucleotides, the CDR3 is TGTGCCAGCAGTAACAGGGGCGAGTACGAGCAGTACGTC. It encodes CASSNRGEYEQYV. The gene calls are TRBV13 and TRBJ2-7; 7 bases line up with TRBD1. CDR3 length: 13 residues. Trimming cost V 6 bases and J 4 bases; bases outside gene matches: 6. From germline, CDR1 is PRHDT and CDR2 FYEKMQ (reference sequence).

This clonotype was picked up one time. The J gene is TRBJ1-1, the V gene TRBV11-2, with D unclear. This CDR3 has 14 amino acids. The germline gives CDR1 SGHAT, CDR2 FQNNGV. Trimming left V 2 bases short and J 5 bases short, with 12 bases between. The CDR3 reads CASSLNVWGTEAFF. The CDR3 DNA follows: TGTGCCAGCAGCTTAAACGTGTGGGGAACTGAAGCTTTCTTT.

V is TRBV7-2 and J is TRBJ2-3; D is unclear. Germline-derived CDR1 and CDR2 are SGHTA and FQGNSA. The length of the CDR3 is 12 residues. With 5 bases removed from V and 7 bases from J, the gap between germline ends came to 10 bases. The CDR3 region is CASSTERNTQYF. The CDR3 DNA reads as TGTGCCAGCAGCACCGAGCGAAATACGCAGTATTTT.

This sequence joins TRBV9 and TRBJ2-1; 9 bases align to TRBD2. The trim removed 2 bases at V and 8 bases at J, leaving 8 bases unmatched. Germline V gives CDR1 SGDLS, CDR2 YYNGEE. CDR3 size: 15 residues. The CDR3 DNA reads TGTGCCAGCAGCGTGATAGCGGGAGCCTTCGATGAGCAGTTCTTC. As protein: CASSVIAGAFDEQFF.